This T cell receptor (beta chain) came from a study of blood T cell repertoires in COVID-19. Study-wide context: The United States, Italy and Spain provided the acute and convalescent COVID-19 samples. The analysed material was cDNA or gDNA that came from T cells, B-cell-depleted T cells, or PBMCs.

Trimming at V came to 0 bases and at J to 3 bases, leaving 2 bases not matched to a gene. The V gene's germline CDR1 is SGHDN and CDR2 FVKESK. CDR3 length: 16 residues. In the authors' methods: Reference gene primer amplification in the assay estimated nucleated cell counts. Profiling relied on immunoSEQ multiplex PCR, and the TCRdb table lists in-frame clones only, not all of them. The DNA gave D and trimming, while V, J and clone size come from that table. This sample has some 250,000 clones; more than 75% occur once, and the top ten carry over 9%. This receptor was taken from a man older than 75 with acute or convalescent COVID-19. J is TRBJ1-6 and V is TRBV14; the match to TRBD1 covers 7 bases. The sample comprised peripheral blood. DNA of the CDR3: TGTGCCAGCAGCCAAGACGCAGGGGGCTATAATTCACCCCTCCACTTT. Its translation is CASSQDAGGYNSPLHF.